This T cell receptor beta chain is from a study of T cell clusters in autoimmune cytopenias. Note on this clonotype: Its specificity is not known.

Whole-study results and caveats: Clustering suggested that physiological T cell clusters were missing in primary autoimmune cytopenia patients.

The length of the CDR3 is 16 residues. From germline, CDR1 is MNHEY and CDR2 SVGEGT. TRB was amplified by touch-down multiplex PCR, primer pools A and B combined. TCRdb reanalyzed the multiplex PCR reads, giving one entry per CDR3 protein sequence and no DNA. Reported are roughly 5,200 distinct CDR3 sequences; the ten largest clones contain approximately 26%. TRB was amplified from roughly 0.25 ug of peripheral blood genomic DNA per sample. These records were also assigned to another study, of T cell repertoires in aging, cancer and after chemotherapy. As that study records: Donor ages fell into six groups from 30 or younger up to 70 or older. Age-matched healthy donors had significantly more diverse, less clonal blood TCR repertoires than untreated cancer patients. Median generation probability rose over the chemotherapy interval in each cancer cohort, suggesting rebound thymic output.

The rearrangement links TRBV6-2 or TRBV6-3 to TRBJ2-5; TCRdb's D gene call, TRBD2, goes unchecked for lack of DNA. This TCR derives from a human donor in good health. Source material: peripheral blood. CDR3 loop: CASSQRPSGGSETQYF.